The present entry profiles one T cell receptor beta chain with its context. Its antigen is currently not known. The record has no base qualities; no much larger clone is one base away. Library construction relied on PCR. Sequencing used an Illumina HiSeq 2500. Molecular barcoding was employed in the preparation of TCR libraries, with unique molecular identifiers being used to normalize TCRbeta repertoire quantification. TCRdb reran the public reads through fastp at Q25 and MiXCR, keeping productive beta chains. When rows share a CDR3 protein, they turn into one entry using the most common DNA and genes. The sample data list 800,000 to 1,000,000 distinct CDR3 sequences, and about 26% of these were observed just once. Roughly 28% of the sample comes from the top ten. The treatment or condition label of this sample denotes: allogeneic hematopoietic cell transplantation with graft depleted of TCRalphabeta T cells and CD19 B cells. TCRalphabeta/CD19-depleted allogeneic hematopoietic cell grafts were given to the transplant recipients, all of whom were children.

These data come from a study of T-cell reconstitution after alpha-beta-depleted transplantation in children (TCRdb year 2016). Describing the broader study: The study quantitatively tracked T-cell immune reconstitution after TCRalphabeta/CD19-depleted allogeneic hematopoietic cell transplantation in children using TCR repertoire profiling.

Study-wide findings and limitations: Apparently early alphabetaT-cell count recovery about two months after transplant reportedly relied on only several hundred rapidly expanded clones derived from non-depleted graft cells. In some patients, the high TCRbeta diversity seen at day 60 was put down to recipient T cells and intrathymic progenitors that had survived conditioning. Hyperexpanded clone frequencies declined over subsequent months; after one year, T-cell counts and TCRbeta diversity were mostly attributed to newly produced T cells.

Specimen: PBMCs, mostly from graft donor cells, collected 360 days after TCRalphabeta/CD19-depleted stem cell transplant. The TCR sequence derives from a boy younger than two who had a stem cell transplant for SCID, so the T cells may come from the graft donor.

The CDR3 protein: CSTTGGETQYF. In nucleotide form, the sequence is TGCAGTACGACAGGGGGAGAGACCCAGTACTTC. The chain was built from TRBV20-1 and TRBJ2-5; the junction holds 9 bases that match TRBD1. V has 8 bases trimmed and J has 4 bases trimmed; junction bases matching no gene number 2. Looking up the germline V gene (reference sequence) yields CDR1 DFQATT and CDR2 SNEGSKA. CDR3 length: 11 amino acids, cysteine to phenylalanine. Left in the record is the CDR3 DNA by itself, 33 bases read in frame from the first base.